These 23 T cell receptor beta chains originate from one sample sequenced in a study of T cells in Graves' hyperthyroidism and ophthalmopathy. Amplification targeted TCR beta CDR3 regions from RNA transcripts. The HTBI primer set was used in a first-round RT-PCR of the TCR CDR3. TCRdb reprocessed the multiplex PCR reads with MiXCR, giving one entry per CDR3 protein. The sample holds some 440,000 distinct CDR3 sequences, about 15% seen once. The sample taken for sequencing was blood. The source of these receptors is a woman aged 18-29 years with Graves' hyperthyroidism.

At least ten counts were recorded for this clonotype. V usage is TRBV10-3 and J usage is TRBJ2-7, with D maybe TRBD2 (6 bases). Germline loops: CDR1 ENHRY, CDR2 SYGVKD. V was cut by 10 bases and J by 3 bases, with 10 bases left in between. The CDR3 runs 11 residues. CDR3 residues: CATGGDYEQYF. The CDR3 DNA is TGTGCCACCGGAGGGGACTACGAGCAGTACTTC.

This clonotype was found many times. This chain connects TRBV20-1 to TRBJ1-3; TRBD1 is a possible D gene (5 bases). Trimming cost V 6 bases and J 3 bases, with 12 bases left between them. The germline V gene encodes CDR1 DFQATT and CDR2 SNEGSKA (reference sequence). This CDR3 contains 13 residues. The CDR3: CSASRDGGNTIYF. DNA of the CDR3: TGCAGTGCGTCCCGGGACGGTGGAAACACCATATATTTT.

In this sample, this clonotype turned up a few times. The rearrangement links TRBV7-8 to TRBJ2-7, with 8 bases fitting TRBD1. Germline V lookup: CDR1 SGHVS, CDR2 FQNEAQ. Unmatched junction bases numbered 14, after V lost 5 bases and J lost 5 bases. The CDR3 extends over 16 amino acids. This CDR3 reads CASSPQDRARADEQYF. In DNA, the CDR3 is TGTGCCAGCAGCCCCCAGGACAGGGCGAGAGCCGACGAGCAGTACTTC.

This clonotype occurred many times. The rearrangement joins TRBV7-3 to TRBJ2-7; the D gene is possibly TRBD1 (5 bases). With 5 bases removed from V and 6 bases from J, the gap between germline ends came to 14 bases. From germline, CDR1 is SGHTA and CDR2 FQGTGA. The CDR3 has 13 amino acids. The CDR3, as DNA: TGTGCCAGCAGCACCTCAGGACAAGCCGAGCAGTACTTC. Amino acids: CASSTSGQAEQYF.

This clonotype was counted ten times or more. The chain has TRBV6-1 and TRBJ1-6, with D possibly matching TRBD1 (5 bases). Germline lookup yields CDR1 MNHNS and CDR2 SASEGT. The germline V and J ends were trimmed by 6 bases and 8 bases, with 14 bases remaining between them. The CDR3 is 14 amino acids. For the CDR3, the DNA is TGTGCCAGCAGGTCACAGGCTAGGGATTCACCCCTCCACTTT. Translation gives CASRSQARDSPLHF.

This clonotype was counted at least ten times. This chain joins TRBV7-9 and TRBJ2-7; 8 nucleotides line up with TRBD2. The V segment lost 4 bases and the J segment 3 bases; nucleotides outside the gene matches: 17. Germline V gene sequence: CDR1 SEHNR, CDR2 FQNEAQ (reference sequence). There are 18 residues in the CDR3. Here the CDR3 DNA reads TGTGCCAGCAGCTCCGTGTTCGGGGGGGGAGCCTCAGACTACGAGCAGTACTTC. Translated: CASSSVFGGGASDYEQYF.

This clonotype was picked up many times. This chain connects TRBV2 to TRBJ1-4; D gene unclear. The CDR3 length is 17 residues. V was pared by 1 base and J by 0 bases, with 12 bases between. Germline assignment: CDR1 SNHLY and CDR2 FYNNEI. CDR3 amino acids: CASSEVPTTATNEKLFF. CDR3 coding DNA: TGTGCCAGCAGTGAAGTCCCCACGACTGCAACTAATGAAAAACTGTTTTTT.

This chain uses TRBV4-3 with TRBJ2-6; no clear D gene. With 0 bases removed from V and 0 bases from J, the gap between germline ends came to 3 bases. Germline V gives CDR1 LGHNA, CDR2 YSLEER. This CDR3 contains 15 residues. CDR3 protein: CASSQEISGANVLTF. The CDR3 region has the DNA TGCGCCAGCAGCCAAGAAATCTCTGGGGCCAACGTCCTGACTTTC.

In this sample, this clonotype turned up many times. The rearrangement links TRBV6-2 or TRBV6-3 to TRBJ1-4; D is uncertain. This CDR3 spans 15 amino acids. Trimming took off 5 bases at V and 0 bases at J, with 10 bases between the two ends. Germline loops: CDR1 MNHEY, CDR2 SVGEGT. The CDR3 loop reads CASSPRPATNEKLFF. The CDR3 DNA follows: TGTGCCAGCAGTCCCAGACCCGCAACTAATGAAAAACTGTTTTTT.

This clonotype was seen a handful of times. The genes are TRBV7-8 and TRBJ1-5; a possible D gene is TRBD1 (6 bases). Deletions cut 1 base from V and 6 bases from J, with 13 bases between. From germline, CDR1 is SGHVS and CDR2 FQNEAQ. The length of the CDR3 is 15 residues. CDR3 sequence (DNA): TGTGCCAGCAGCTTAGGAACAGGGTTCGGTCAGCCCCAGCATTTT. The encoded protein is CASSLGTGFGQPQHF.

This clonotype has ten or more counts. The CDR3 bases are TGTGCCAGCAGTTACGTGCAGTTGGGACACGGCAATAGTTATACGCAGTATTTT. It is translated as CASSYVQLGHGNSYTQYF. This chain links TRBV6-6 with TRBJ2-3; weak D call: TRBD1 (6 bases). This CDR3 has 18 amino acids. Trimming stripped 2 bases from V and 7 bases from J, with 25 bases between. Germline V lookup: CDR1 MNHNY, CDR2 SVGAGI (reference sequence).

This clonotype has at least ten counts. The rearrangement links TRBV6-1 to TRBJ1-4, with unresolved D. Germline lookup yields CDR1 MNHNS and CDR2 SASEGT. The CDR3 covers 15 residues. Trimming removed 5 bases from V and 0 bases from J, with 10 bases in between. The CDR3 region has the DNA TGTGCCAGCAGTACAAACCCGCCAACTAATGAAAAACTGTTTTTT. Amino acid sequence: CASSTNPPTNEKLFF.

The count of this clonotype is one. This rearrangement joins TRBV5-5 to TRBJ2-7; no definite D call. CDR1 is SGHKS, CDR2 YYEKEE, per germline (reference sequence). There are 13 residues in the CDR3. V was shortened by 4 bases and J by 3 bases, with 11 bases between the two germline ends. In nucleotides, the CDR3 is TGTGCCAGCAGCCAGGACCAATTCTACGAGCAGTACGTC. Translation gives CASSQDQFYEQYV.

V gene TRBV3-1 combines with J gene TRBJ1-1; no firm D call. Trimming left V 2 bases short and J 2 bases short, with 6 bases between. The germline V gene has CDR1 LGHDT and CDR2 YNNKEL (reference sequence). The CDR3 totals 13 residues. CDR3 nucleotide sequence: TGTGCCAGCAGCCAATTCAGCAACACTGAAGCTTTCTTT. This gives the protein CASSQFSNTEAFF. The variable domain in full, completed from reference TRBV3-1 and TRBJ1-1, reads DTAVSQTPKYLVTQMGNDKSIKCEQNLGHDTMYWYKQDSKKFLKIMFSYNNKELIINETVPNRFSPKSPDKAHLNLHINSLELGDSAVYFCASSQFSNTEAFFGQGTRLTVV.

The chain links TRBV28 to TRBJ1-5; 7 nucleotides align to TRBD1. Per germline, CDR1 MDHEN and CDR2 SYDVKM. This CDR3 comprises 15 residues. The V gene end was trimmed by 5 bases and the J gene end by 4 bases; junction bases not matched to a gene: 8. The CDR3 reads CASSVPGQPNQPQHF. The CDR3 bases are TGTGCCAGCAGTGTACCGGGACAGCCTAATCAGCCCCAGCATTTT.

The rearrangement joins TRBV9 to TRBJ2-2, with 10 bases identical to TRBD2. CDR3 length: 15 residues. V gave up 2 bases and J gave up 3 bases; unmatched junction bases: 1. CDR1 and CDR2 from the germline V gene are SGDLS and YYNGEE. The CDR3 here is CASSVLAGDTGELFF. The CDR3 DNA follows: TGTGCCAGCAGCGTCCTAGCGGGGGACACCGGGGAGCTGTTTTTT.

This clonotype was counted at least ten times. The chain is built from TRBV28 and TRBJ2-7; TRBD1 or TRBD2 may be the D gene (5 bases each). Trimming cost V 3 bases and J 2 bases, with 14 bases left between them. The CDR3 consists of 15 residues. The V gene's germline CDR1 is MDHEN and CDR2 SYDVKM. The DNA of the CDR3 is TGTGCCAGCAGTTTCGAGGGTCGGGGACCCTACGAGCAGTACTTC. It encodes CASSFEGRGPYEQYF.

This chain connects TRBV10-3 to TRBJ2-7; either TRBD1 or TRBD2 may supply D (7 bases each). Germline V CDR1 and CDR2: ENHRY, SYGVKD. This CDR3 contains 13 residues. V was cut by 8 bases and J by 3 bases, with 14 bases left in between. The CDR3 spells CAIGEGADYEQYF. The DNA of the CDR3 is TGTGCCATCGGGGAGGGGGCAGACTACGAGCAGTACTTC.

V is TRBV5-4 and J is TRBJ2-3; the D gene is possibly TRBD2 (8 bases). The CDR3 extends over 15 amino acids. Trimming removed 3 bases from V and 8 bases from J, with 19 bases in between. CDR1 is SGHNT, CDR2 YYREEE, per germline (reference sequence). CDR3 sequence reads: CASSSGGDSVGTQYF. In DNA form, the CDR3 reads TGTGCCAGCAGCTCGGGGGGGGACAGCGTAGGTACGCAGTATTTT.

This clonotype showed up many times. V and J are TRBV18 and TRBJ2-7, with D hard to call. Germline values: CDR1 KGHSH, CDR2 LQKENI. This CDR3 is built from 14 residues. Trimming took 0 bases from V and 3 from J, leaving 9 bases between them. The chain's CDR3 is CASSPPEVDYEQYF. CDR3 bases: TGTGCCAGCTCACCACCCGAGGTAGACTACGAGCAGTACTTC.

This clonotype was observed at least ten times. This chain joins TRBV6-5 and TRBJ1-1; tentatively, D is TRBD1 (5 bases). The CDR3 is made up of 14 amino acids. CDR1 and CDR2 (germline): MNHEY, SVGAGI. V was shortened by 0 bases and J by 5 bases, with 10 bases between the two germline ends. Here the CDR3 reads CASSYSEGRTEAFF. The DNA of the CDR3 is TGTGCCAGCAGTTACTCGGAGGGGCGGACTGAAGCTTTCTTT.

This clonotype has just a few counts. The V call is TRBV19, the J call TRBJ1-1, with D possibly being TRBD1 (6 bases). The CDR3 runs 16 residues. Germline CDR1 LNHDA, CDR2 SQIVND (reference sequence). Trimming cost V 5 bases and J 3 bases, with 19 bases left between them. CDR3 in amino acids: CASSLFKNGGYTEAFF. CDR3 coding DNA: TGTGCCAGTAGTCTGTTTAAGAATGGGGGCTACACTGAAGCTTTCTTT.

In this sample, this clonotype turned up many times. V gene TRBV5-5 combines with J gene TRBJ2-1, with 9 bases lining up with TRBD2. Germline assignment: CDR1 SGHKS and CDR2 YYEKEE (reference sequence). The CDR3 contains 15 residues. V shed 3 bases and J 2 bases; nucleotides not matched to a gene: 3. CDR3 DNA: TGTGCCAGCAGCTGGAGCGGGAGGCCCTACAATGAGCAGTTCTTC. Protein: CASSWSGRPYNEQFF.